The 20 T cell receptor beta chains below come from one sample, sequenced in a study of blood T cell repertoires in COVID-19. Only in-frame clones appear in the TCRdb table, and some are missing; sequencing was by immunoSEQ multiplex PCR. The sample has roughly 120,000 clones, roughly nine tenths seen once; the top ten hold around 4.6%. The specimen was peripheral blood. The receptor source for this set is a man aged 60-69 years with COVID-19, enrolled during active disease.

The chain couples TRBV6-4 to TRBJ2-3; tentative D call: TRBD1 (6 bases). Germline V gives CDR1 MRHNA, CDR2 SNTAGT. The germline V and J ends were trimmed by 6 bases and 4 bases, with 11 bases remaining between them. The CDR3 covers 13 residues. The CDR3 loop is CASSEQGSDTQYF. CDR3 nucleotides: TGTGCCAGCAGCGAGCAGGGGTCAGATACGCAGTATTTT.

CDR3 nucleotide sequence: TGTGCCAGCAGCCCTAACGGACTAGCGGGAGTAAGCGAGCAGTACTTC. Its translation is CASSPNGLAGVSEQYF. The chain recombines TRBV7-8 with TRBJ2-7; 13 bases map to TRBD2. Germline V gene lookup returns CDR1 SGHVS and CDR2 FQNEAQ. V was clipped by 5 bases and J by 6 bases; unmatched bases: 10. The CDR3 has 16 amino acids. The whole variable domain, filled in from reference TRBV7-8 and TRBJ2-7, reads GAGVSQSPRYKVAKRGQDVALRCDPISGHVSLFWYQQALGQGPEFLTYFQNEAQLDKSGLPSDRFFAERPEGSVSTLKIQRTQQEDSAVYLCASSPNGLAGVSEQYFGPGTRLTVT.

The chain recombines TRBV11-2 with TRBJ2-1, with TRBD1 identical over 9 bases. Germline V gene data show CDR1 as SGHAT and CDR2 as FQNNGV. V trimming: 5 bases; J trimming: 7 bases; junction bases outside the gene matches: 9. The CDR3 has 15 amino acids. The CDR3 protein is CASSPGTGYSNEQFF. The DNA of the CDR3 is TGTGCCAGCAGCCCCGGGACAGGGTATTCGAATGAGCAGTTCTTC.

A remark on this clone: A junction end diverges from the germline sequence, so it may reflect a read error. This chain uses TRBV3-1 (or the pseudogene TRBV3-2) with TRBJ2-7; 10 nucleotides match TRBD2. The germline gives CDR1 LGHDT, CDR2 YNNKEL (reference sequence). This CDR3 has 14 amino acids. In DNA form, the CDR3 reads TGTGCCAGCAGCCAAGAGGCTAGCGGGAGTGTAGTAGACTTC. This codes for CASSQEASGSVVDF.

This clone was detected only once. The chain couples TRBV7-9 to TRBJ2-7; possible D gene TRBD1, 6 bases. CDR1 is SEHNR, CDR2 FQNEAQ, per germline (reference sequence). This CDR3 region has 13 residues. V dropped 5 bases and J dropped 4 bases, with 12 bases sitting between them. The CDR3 region is CASSILDRYEQYF. The CDR3 DNA follows: TGTGCCAGCAGCATACTTGACAGGTACGAGCAGTACTTC.

The chain carries TRBV19 and TRBJ1-5; TRBD1 agrees at 8 bases. Trimming removed 5 bases from V and 7 bases from J; junction bases left unmatched: 10. CDR1 is LNHDA and CDR2 is SQIVND in the germline V gene (reference sequence). CDR3 length: 15 residues. The CDR3 region has the DNA TGTGCCAGTAGTGCTCGGACAGGGACCGGCCAGCCCCAGCATTTT. Translating gives CASSARTGTGQPQHF.

The V gene is TRBV15, the J gene TRBJ1-2; D gene ambiguous. CDR1 and CDR2 (germline): LNHNV, YYDKDF (reference sequence). The CDR3 has 14 amino acids. Deletions cut 5 bases from V and 2 bases from J, with 12 bases between. CDR3 amino acids: CATSLRTGNYGYTF. In DNA form, the CDR3 reads TGTGCCACCAGCTTGCGGACGGGAAACTATGGCTACACCTTC.

The chain recombines TRBV24-1 with TRBJ2-1; the D gene is possibly TRBD1 (7 bases). V gave up 7 bases and J gave up 7 bases, with 22 bases separating them. Germline CDR1 KGHDR, CDR2 SFDVKD. This CDR3 is built from 16 residues. This chain's CDR3 is CATSFGGTVATNEQFF. The CDR3 DNA reads TGTGCCACCAGCTTCGGAGGGACAGTAGCAACGAATGAGCAGTTCTTC.

The gene calls are TRBV19 and TRBJ1-1, with 8 bases that match TRBD1. Germline-derived CDR1 and CDR2 are LNHDA and SQIVND (reference sequence). This CDR3 has 16 amino acids. V was clipped by 3 bases and J by 1 base; unmatched bases: 7. CDR3 region: CASSIAGTGGNTEAFF. For the CDR3, the DNA is TGTGCCAGTAGTATCGCCGGGACAGGTGGGAACACTGAAGCTTTCTTT.

The genes are TRBV27 and TRBJ1-6; 12 positions match TRBD1. The CDR3 spans 15 residues. Trimming removed 5 bases from V and 10 bases from J; junction bases left unmatched: 6. CDR1 is MNHEY, CDR2 SMNVEV, per germline (reference sequence). The CDR3 reads CASSGTGGAGSPLHF. As DNA, the CDR3 is TGTGCCAGCAGTGGGACAGGGGGCGCAGGGTCACCCCTCCACTTT.

This clone was picked up one time. The genes are TRBV5-1 and TRBJ1-5; D is perhaps TRBD1 (6 bases). The V and J ends lost 0 bases and 9 bases respectively, with 7 bases between them. This CDR3 contains 12 residues. The germline V gene has CDR1 SGHRS and CDR2 YFSETQ. The CDR3 DNA sequence: TGCGCCAGCAGCTTGGAAGGGGGGCCCCAGCATTTT. Translation gives CASSLEGGPQHF.

This chain connects TRBV21-1 to TRBJ2-2; the DNA was not compared with TRBD1, the D call given in the table. TRBV21-1 is a documented pseudogene. The CDR3 extends over 18 amino acids. The CDR3 DNA is TGTGCCAGCAGGACAGGGGGCGAAGTTTTACCGAACACCGGGGAGCTGTTTTTT. Protein product: CASRTGGEVLPNTGELFF.

CDR3 sequence reads: CASSLQGGNTEAFF. The CDR3 DNA follows: TGTGCCAGTAGTTTACAGGGGGGGAACACTGAAGCTTTCTTT. This chain connects TRBV19 to TRBJ1-1, with 8 bases fitting TRBD1. This CDR3 has 14 residues. In germline, CDR1 is LNHDA, CDR2 SQIVND (reference sequence). The ends lost 5 bases at V and 1 base at J; junction bases unmatched: 3.

V and J are TRBV2 and TRBJ2-1, with D tentatively TRBD1 (5 bases). Germline-derived CDR1 and CDR2 are SNHLY and FYNNEI. The CDR3 spans 18 residues. The ends were cut back, 0 bases at V and 2 bases at J, with 17 bases in the middle. The CDR3 DNA reads as TGTGCCAGCAGTGAAGCTCTTTGGGCAGGGTGGGCCTACAATGAGCAGTTCTTC. It encodes CASSEALWAGWAYNEQFF.

The V gene is TRBV2, the J gene TRBJ2-5; D gene ambiguous. Germline V gene sequence: CDR1 SNHLY, CDR2 FYNNEI. The CDR3 sequence is 13 residues long. V lost 7 bases and J lost 5, with 14 bases in between. CDR3 nucleotide sequence: TGTGCCAGCAACGGGTCTCCTGTCGAGACCCAGTACTTC. Amino acids: CASNGSPVETQYF.

The chain combines TRBV7-9 with TRBJ2-2; 9 positions match TRBD2. V lost 3 bases, J lost 3 bases, and 5 bases stayed unmatched. Germline CDR1 and CDR2: SEHNR and FQNEAQ (reference sequence). The CDR3 loop spans 16 amino acids. CDR3 nucleotide sequence: TGTGCCAGCAGCTTGGCGGGAGGGCCCCACACCGGGGAGCTGTTTTTT. Its protein product is CASSLAGGPHTGELFF. Complete variable domain (other parts from reference TRBV7-9 and TRBJ2-2): DTGVSQNPRHKITKRGQNVTFRCDPISEHNRLYWYRQTLGQGPEFLTYFQNEAQLEKSRLLSDRFSAERPKGSFSTLEIQRTEQGDSAMYLCASSLAGGPHTGELFFGEGSRLTVL.

V usage is TRBV10-3 and J usage is TRBJ2-2, with D perhaps TRBD1 (6 bases). CDR1 is ENHRY, CDR2 SYGVKD, per germline. Trimming stripped 3 bases from V and 1 base from J, with 21 bases between. CDR3 length equals 19 residues. This chain's CDR3 is CAISDPIGGGRQNTGELFF. CDR3 bases: TGTGCCATCAGTGACCCGATAGGTGGGGGCAGACAGAACACCGGGGAGCTGTTTTTT.

The chain employs TRBV11-2 and TRBJ1-5, with a possible D match to TRBD1 (5 bases). The V gene's germline CDR1 is SGHAT and CDR2 FQNNGV. V gave up 5 bases and J gave up 5 bases, with 10 bases separating them. The CDR3 has 13 residues. The CDR3 spells CASSTSGYQPQHF. CDR3 sequence (DNA): TGTGCCAGCAGCACCTCAGGGTATCAGCCCCAGCATTTT.

The rearrangement joins TRBV7-2 to TRBJ2-7, with 12 positions matching TRBD2. CDR1 is SGHTA and CDR2 is FQGNSA in the germline V gene. With 3 bases clipped from V and 4 bases from J, the junction kept 10 bases outside the gene matches. CDR3 length: 17 amino acids. CDR3 nucleotide sequence: TGTGCCAGCAGCTTCCGACTAGCGGGAGAAACCCGGTACGAGCAGTACTTC. The encoded protein is CASSFRLAGETRYEQYF.

This clone has a handful of counts. The V call is TRBV11-2, the J call TRBJ2-5; 11 bases align to TRBD1. The CDR3 loop spans 16 amino acids. V gave up 4 bases and J gave up 4 bases; unmatched junction bases: 8. Germline V CDR1 and CDR2: SGHAT, FQNNGV. The CDR3 here is CASSSRDRGGPETQYF. The CDR3 bases are TGTGCCAGCAGCTCCCGGGACAGGGGGGGTCCAGAGACCCAGTACTTC.